These 13 T cell receptor beta chains were all obtained from the same sample, sequenced in a study of identical twins listed by TCRdb under 2016. The library came from 5' RACE. The listed sequencing device is Illumina HiSeq 2000. TCRdb trimmed public reads at Q25 via fastp, called clones via MiXCR and kept in-frame beta chains. Rows are unified per CDR3 protein, each entry keeping the most common DNA and genes. Within this sample are some 100,000 distinct CDR3 sequences, with roughly 6% of them counted one time only. The ten largest clones add up to 12% of the sample. The sequenced sample was memory T cells sorted from blood. The cell subset or site label, read with the paper, signifies: CD45RO+ enriched T cells. These receptors were collected from a woman aged 45-60 years in good health.

This sequence joins TRBV11-2 and TRBJ2-5, with TRBD1 as a possible D gene (5 bases). This CDR3 region has 14 residues. Germline assignment: CDR1 SGHAT and CDR2 FQNNGV. The V gene lost 5 bases and the J gene lost 1 base, with 11 bases spanning the gap. The CDR3 here is CASSRTGAQETQYF. The CDR3 DNA reads TGTGCCAGCAGCCGAACAGGAGCCCAAGAGACCCAGTACTTC.

The chain uses TRBV7-9 and TRBJ1-1, with D possibly TRBD1 on 5 matching bases. The V gene's germline CDR1 is SEHNR and CDR2 FQNEAQ (reference sequence). With 6 bases removed from V and 0 bases from J, the gap between germline ends came to 14 bases. The CDR3 is 15 residues long. In DNA form, the CDR3 reads TGTGCCAGCAGGTCAGACAGAGGGATGAACACTGAAGCTTTCTTT. Translating it yields CASRSDRGMNTEAFF.

In this sample, this clonotype turned up many times. The gene calls are TRBV3-1 and TRBJ2-5, with D uncertain. V was shortened by 0 bases and J by 1 base, with 9 bases between the two germline ends. The CDR3 extends over 15 amino acids. The germline CDR1 and CDR2 sequences are LGHDT and YNNKEL (reference sequence). The CDR3 DNA sequence: TGTGCCAGCAGCCAAGAGACCCATCCCCAAGAGACCCAGTACTTC. It encodes CASSQETHPQETQYF.

The chain employs TRBV19 and TRBJ2-1; 7 nucleotides line up with TRBD2. Trimming removed 3 bases from V and 8 bases from J; junction bases left unmatched: 7. Germline V CDR1 and CDR2: LNHDA, SQIVND (reference sequence). This CDR3 region has 14 residues. CDR3 sequence (DNA): TGTGCCAGTAGTATGGGACTAACTTACCATGAGCAGTTCTTC. Amino acids: CASSMGLTYHEQFF.

This chain connects TRBV21-1 to TRBJ2-1; the table gives TRBD2 as D, unverified against the DNA. TRBV21-1 is described as a pseudogene. The CDR3 has 16 residues. CDR3 bases: TGTGCCAGCAGCCCGCTTGAGCGGGAAGTGAGAGGTGAGCAGTTCTTC. Its protein is CASSPLEREVRGEQFF.

This clonotype was seen at least ten times. The chain carries TRBV7-2 and TRBJ2-6; a possible D gene is TRBD1 (5 bases). Per germline, CDR1 SGHTA and CDR2 FQGNSA. This CDR3 has 17 residues. The V gene lost 4 bases and the J gene lost 1 base, with 14 bases spanning the gap. This chain's CDR3 is CASSSQGPTSGANVLTF. For the CDR3, the DNA is TGTGCCAGCAGCTCTCAGGGTCCCACATCTGGGGCCAACGTCCTGACTTTC.

This clonotype was seen at least ten times. The rearrangement links TRBV25-1 to TRBJ2-2; 7 nucleotides agree with TRBD2. CDR1 is MGHDK, CDR2 SYGVNS, per germline. This CDR3 has 14 amino acids. The ends lost 5 bases at V and 7 bases at J; junction bases unmatched: 7. CDR3 region: CASSLAGAGGELFF. In DNA, the CDR3 is TGTGCCAGCAGTCTCGCGGGAGCGGGCGGGGAGCTGTTTTTT.

This clonotype was counted ten times or more. The chain recombines TRBV20-1 with TRBJ1-5; 7 bases are a match to TRBD1. Trimming cost V 6 bases and J 5 bases; bases outside gene matches: 7. The CDR3 contains 13 residues. Germline assignment: CDR1 DFQATT and CDR2 SNEGSKA (reference sequence). CDR3 DNA sequence: TGCAGTGCCGCGAACAGGGGTGATCAGCCCCAGCATTTT. The encoded protein is CSAANRGDQPQHF.

At least ten counts were recorded for this clonotype. The chain recombines TRBV27 with TRBJ1-1; TRBD1 is a possible D gene (5 bases). CDR3 size: 11 residues. Germline V gives CDR1 MNHEY, CDR2 SMNVEV (reference sequence). Trimming left V 2 bases short and J 10 bases short, with 8 bases between. The CDR3 here is CASSLKGRAFF. The CDR3 DNA is TGTGCCAGCAGTTTAAAGGGACGAGCTTTCTTT.

Ten or more counts support this clonotype. The chain employs TRBV6-5 and TRBJ2-1, with D maybe TRBD1 (5 bases). From germline, CDR1 is MNHEY and CDR2 SVGAGI. The V end was cut by 4 bases, the J end by 8 bases, with 18 bases between. This CDR3 is built from 15 residues. CDR3 protein: CASSSSQGNIDEQFF. CDR3 DNA sequence: TGTGCCAGCAGTTCGTCTCAGGGTAATATCGATGAGCAGTTCTTC.

V and J are TRBV6-6 and TRBJ2-1, with 11 positions matching TRBD2. Germline-derived CDR1 and CDR2 are MNHNY and SVGAGI (reference sequence). V shed 11 bases and J 7 bases; nucleotides not matched to a gene: 10. This CDR3 is 14 amino acids long. DNA for the CDR3: TGTGCCGTAGCCTTACTAGCGGGAGCGAATGAGCAGTTCTTC. Translating it yields CAVALLAGANEQFF.

This clonotype has ten or more counts. This rearrangement joins TRBV10-3 to TRBJ1-4; D is possibly TRBD1 (5 bases). The CDR3 totals 13 residues. V was clipped by 8 bases and J by 0 bases, with 7 bases between them. Germline CDR1 is ENHRY and CDR2 is SYGVKD. The CDR3 spells CAIRDPTNEKLFF. The DNA for the CDR3 is TGTGCCATCCGGGACCCAACTAATGAAAAACTGTTTTTT.

This clonotype came up many times. V is TRBV5-1 and J is TRBJ2-3; 10 positions agree with TRBD2. The CDR3 length is 15 residues. J was trimmed by 2 bases and V by 4 bases; bases with no gene match: 4. Germline V gene data show CDR1 as SGHRS and CDR2 as YFSETQ. The chain's CDR3 is CASSLAGVITDTQYF. The DNA of the CDR3 is TGCGCCAGCAGCCTAGCGGGAGTAATCACAGATACGCAGTATTTT.